A single sample gave rise to the 4 T cell receptor beta chains below, sequenced in a study of blood T cell repertoires in COVID-19 (TCRdb year 2020). The library was obtained by the immunoSEQ multiplex PCR assay. Entries here come from immuneACCESS through TCRdb and include only in-frame sequences with V and J called. Some clones fail to appear in such tables; in the studies checked, an unresolved V gene covers under half of the shortfall, and the cause of the remainder is unknown. The sample includes tens of thousands of clones, with roughly 87% observed a single time. The ten largest clonotypes hold about 3.6% of the sample. The source material was peripheral blood. The receptors were gathered from a man aged 35 to 55 with COVID-19, enrolled during active disease.

The V gene is TRBV2, the J gene TRBJ1-5; TRBD1 is a possible D gene (6 bases). CDR3 length equals 15 residues. The germline gives CDR1 SNHLY, CDR2 FYNNEI. V lost 4 bases to trimming and J lost 6 bases, with 16 bases between them. In DNA, the CDR3 is TGTGCCAGCAGTGGGGACATTCTAGGAGGTCAGCCCCAGCATTTT. Translation: CASSGDILGGQPQHF.

The genes are TRBV10-1 and TRBJ1-1, with a weak D call TRBD1 (5 bases). Trimming cost V 2 bases and J 0 bases, with 10 bases left between them. The germline gives CDR1 WNHNN, CDR2 SYGVQD (reference sequence). The CDR3 sequence is 15 residues long. The CDR3 protein is CASSEGRELNTEAFF. Written as DNA, the CDR3 is TGCGCCAGCAGTGAGGGCAGGGAACTGAACACTGAAGCTTTCTTT.

The gene calls are TRBV7-2 and TRBJ1-4; D is uncertain. CDR3 length: 15 residues. Between the trimmed V and J ends, which lost 0 bases and 8 bases, there was a span of 13 bases. CDR1 is SGHTA and CDR2 is FQGNSA in the germline V gene. CDR3 in amino acids: CASSLAQALQEKLFF. CDR3 DNA sequence: TGTGCCAGCAGCTTAGCGCAGGCGCTCCAGGAAAAACTGTTTTTT.

The V and J genes are TRBV7-9 and TRBJ2-3; a possible D gene is TRBD2 (5 bases). The germline V gene encodes CDR1 SEHNR and CDR2 FQNEAQ (reference sequence). V gave up 5 bases and J gave up 0 bases, with 15 bases separating them. This CDR3 comprises 16 residues. CDR3 loop: CASSPRRLASTDTQYF. CDR3 nucleotide sequence: TGTGCCAGCAGCCCCCGGAGGCTCGCAAGCACAGATACGCAGTATTTT. Variable domain in full (rest from reference TRBV7-9 and TRBJ2-3): DTGVSQNPRHKITKRGQNVTFRCDPISEHNRLYWYRQTLGQGPEFLTYFQNEAQLEKSRLLSDRFSAERPKGSFSTLEIQRTEQGDSAMYLCASSPRRLASTDTQYFGPGTRLTVL.